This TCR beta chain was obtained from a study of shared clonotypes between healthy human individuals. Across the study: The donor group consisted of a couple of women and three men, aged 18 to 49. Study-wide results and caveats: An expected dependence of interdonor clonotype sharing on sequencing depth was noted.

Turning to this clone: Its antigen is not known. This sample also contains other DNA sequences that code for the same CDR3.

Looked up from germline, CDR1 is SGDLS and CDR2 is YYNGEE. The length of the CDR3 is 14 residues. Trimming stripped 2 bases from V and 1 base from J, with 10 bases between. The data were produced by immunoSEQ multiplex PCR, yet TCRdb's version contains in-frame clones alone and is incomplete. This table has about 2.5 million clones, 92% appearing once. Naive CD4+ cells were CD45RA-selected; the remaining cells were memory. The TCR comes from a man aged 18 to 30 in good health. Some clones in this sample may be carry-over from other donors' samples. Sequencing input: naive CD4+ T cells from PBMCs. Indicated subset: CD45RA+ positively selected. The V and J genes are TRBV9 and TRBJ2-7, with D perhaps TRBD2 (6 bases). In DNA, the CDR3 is TGTGCCAGCAGCGTTACCAGCGGGTCCTACGAGCAGTACTTC. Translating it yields CASSVTSGSYEQYF.